This TCR beta chain was captured by sequencing in a study of blood T cell repertoires in COVID-19. Clones were read by immunoSEQ multiplex PCR, and TCRdb kept only the in-frame ones, dropping some. The data show some 280,000 clones, 86% seen once. Trimming took 9 bases from V and 1 from J; bases not matched to a gene: 10. In germline, CDR1 is LNHDA, CDR2 SQIVND (reference sequence). The CDR3 extends over 16 amino acids. The sample taken for sequencing was peripheral blood. The clonotype was recovered from a woman aged 25 to 39 with active or convalescent COVID-19. The chain employs TRBV19 and TRBJ2-2; 8 bases are shared with TRBD2. DNA for the CDR3: TGTGCCAGCACCGCCCCCCGGGGGGGGAACACCGGGGAGCTGTTTTTT. Its translation: CASTAPRGGNTGELFF.